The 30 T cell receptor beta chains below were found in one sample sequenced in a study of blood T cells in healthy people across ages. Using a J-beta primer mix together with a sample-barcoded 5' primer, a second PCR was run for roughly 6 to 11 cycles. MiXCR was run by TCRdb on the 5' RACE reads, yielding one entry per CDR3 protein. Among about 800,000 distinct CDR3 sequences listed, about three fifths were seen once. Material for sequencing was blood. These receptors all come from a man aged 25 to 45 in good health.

As DNA, the CDR3 is TGTGCCAGCAGCCGAGCTGGGGGGATTGACAAGACCCAGTACTTC. Residues: CASSRAGGIDKTQYF. This chain connects TRBV9 to TRBJ2-5; weak D call: TRBD2 (6 bases). The CDR3 covers 15 residues. V lost 4 bases, J lost 6 bases, and 19 bases lay in between. CDR1 is SGDLS and CDR2 is YYNGEE in the germline V gene.

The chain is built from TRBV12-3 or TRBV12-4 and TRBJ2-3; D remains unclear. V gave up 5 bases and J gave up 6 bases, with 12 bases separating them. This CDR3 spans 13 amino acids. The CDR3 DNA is TGTGCCAGCAGTGTCCGGACGACGGATACGCAGTATTTT. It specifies CASSVRTTDTQYF.

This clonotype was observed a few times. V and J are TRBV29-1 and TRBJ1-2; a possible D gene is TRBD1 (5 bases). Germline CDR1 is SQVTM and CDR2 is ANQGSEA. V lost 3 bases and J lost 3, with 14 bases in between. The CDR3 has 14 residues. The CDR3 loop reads CSVDGGFGDYGYTF. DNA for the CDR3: TGCAGCGTTGACGGGGGATTTGGGGACTATGGCTACACCTTC.

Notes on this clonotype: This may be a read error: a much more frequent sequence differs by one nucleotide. CDR3 sequence: CASSTLTSINEQYF. For the CDR3, the DNA is TGTGCCAGCAGCACCCTGACTAGCATTAATGAGCAGTACTTC. The genes are TRBV7-3 and TRBJ2-7; 7 bases line up with TRBD2. This CDR3 contains 14 residues. The germline V gene encodes CDR1 SGHTA and CDR2 FQGTGA. V was clipped by 5 bases and J by 7 bases; unmatched bases: 11. Supplemented by reference TRBV7-3 and TRBJ2-7, the full variable domain reads GAGVSQTPSNKVTEKGKYVELRCDPISGHTALYWYRQSLGQGPEFLIYFQGTGAADDSGLPNDRFFAVRPEGSVSTLKIQRTERGDSAVYLCASSTLTSINEQYFGPGTRLTVT.

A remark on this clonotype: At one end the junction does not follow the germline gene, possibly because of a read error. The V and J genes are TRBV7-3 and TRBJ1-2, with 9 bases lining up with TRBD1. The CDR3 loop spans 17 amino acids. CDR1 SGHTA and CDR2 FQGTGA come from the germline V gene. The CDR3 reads CANSPHPSGTGLDGYTF. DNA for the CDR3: TGTGCCAACAGCCCCCATCCGAGCGGGACAGGGTTAGATGGCTACACCTTC.

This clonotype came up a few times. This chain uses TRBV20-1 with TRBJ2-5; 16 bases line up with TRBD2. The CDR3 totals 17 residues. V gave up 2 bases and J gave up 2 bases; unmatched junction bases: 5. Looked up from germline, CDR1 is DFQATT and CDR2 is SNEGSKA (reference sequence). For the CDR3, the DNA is TGCAGTGCTAGATCGGGACTAGCGGGAGGGAGACAAGAGACCCAGTACTTC. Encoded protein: CSARSGLAGGRQETQYF.

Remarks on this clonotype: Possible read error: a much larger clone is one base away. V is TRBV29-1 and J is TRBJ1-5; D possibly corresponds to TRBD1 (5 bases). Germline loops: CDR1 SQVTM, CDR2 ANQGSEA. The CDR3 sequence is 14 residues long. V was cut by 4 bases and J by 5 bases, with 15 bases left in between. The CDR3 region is CSVAETRGDQPQHF. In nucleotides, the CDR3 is TGCAGCGTTGCCGAGACAAGGGGCGATCAGCCCCAGCATTTT.

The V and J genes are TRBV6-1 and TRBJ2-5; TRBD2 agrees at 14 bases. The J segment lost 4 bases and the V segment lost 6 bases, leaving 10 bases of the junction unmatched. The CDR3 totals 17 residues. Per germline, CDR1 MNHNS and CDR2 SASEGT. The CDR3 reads CASSRLAGGQGSETQYF. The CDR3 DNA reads TGTGCCAGCAGCAGACTAGCGGGAGGGCAAGGATCAGAGACCCAGTACTTC.

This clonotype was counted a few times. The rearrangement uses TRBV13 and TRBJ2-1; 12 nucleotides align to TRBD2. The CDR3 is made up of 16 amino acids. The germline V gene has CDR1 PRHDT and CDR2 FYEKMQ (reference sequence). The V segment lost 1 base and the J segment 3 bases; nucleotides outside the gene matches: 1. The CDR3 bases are TGTGCCAGCAGCTTAGTACTAGCGGGAGGCTACAATGAGCAGTTCTTC. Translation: CASSLVLAGGYNEQFF.

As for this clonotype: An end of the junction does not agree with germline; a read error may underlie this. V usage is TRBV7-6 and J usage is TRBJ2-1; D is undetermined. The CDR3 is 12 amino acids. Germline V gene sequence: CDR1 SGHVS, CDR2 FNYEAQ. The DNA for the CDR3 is TGTGTCAGCAGCCCGGCGGTGGGGGAGCAGTTCTTC. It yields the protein CVSSPAVGEQFF.

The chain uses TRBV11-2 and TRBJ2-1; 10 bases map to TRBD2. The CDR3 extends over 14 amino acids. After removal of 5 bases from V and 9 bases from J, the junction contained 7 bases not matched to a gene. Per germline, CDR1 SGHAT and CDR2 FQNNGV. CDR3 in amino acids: CASSPTAGGTEQFF. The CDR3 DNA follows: TGTGCCAGCAGCCCAACAGCGGGGGGGACTGAGCAGTTCTTC.

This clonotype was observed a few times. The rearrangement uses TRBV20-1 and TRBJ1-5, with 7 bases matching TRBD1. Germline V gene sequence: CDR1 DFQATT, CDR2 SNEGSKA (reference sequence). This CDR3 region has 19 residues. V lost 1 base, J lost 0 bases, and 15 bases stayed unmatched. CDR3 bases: TGCAGTGCTAGAGGCGCGACAGGGAAAGCCCTAAATAGCAATCAGCCCCAGCATTTT. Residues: CSARGATGKALNSNQPQHF.

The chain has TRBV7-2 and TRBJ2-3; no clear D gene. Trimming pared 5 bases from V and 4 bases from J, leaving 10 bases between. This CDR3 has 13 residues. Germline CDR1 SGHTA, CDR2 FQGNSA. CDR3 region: CASSQTYADTQYF. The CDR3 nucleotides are TGTGCCAGCAGCCAAACTTACGCAGATACGCAGTATTTT.

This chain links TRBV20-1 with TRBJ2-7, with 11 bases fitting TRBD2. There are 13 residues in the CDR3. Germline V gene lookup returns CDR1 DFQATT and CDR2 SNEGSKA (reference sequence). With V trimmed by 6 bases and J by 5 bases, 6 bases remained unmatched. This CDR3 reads CSAGTSGTDEQYF. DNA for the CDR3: TGCAGTGCAGGGACTAGCGGCACAGACGAGCAGTACTTC.

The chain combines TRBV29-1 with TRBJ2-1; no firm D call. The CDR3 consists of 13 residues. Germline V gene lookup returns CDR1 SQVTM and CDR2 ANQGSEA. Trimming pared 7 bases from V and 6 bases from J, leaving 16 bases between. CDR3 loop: CSGRPYYGNEQFF. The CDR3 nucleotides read TGCAGCGGGCGCCCCTATTACGGCAATGAGCAGTTCTTC.

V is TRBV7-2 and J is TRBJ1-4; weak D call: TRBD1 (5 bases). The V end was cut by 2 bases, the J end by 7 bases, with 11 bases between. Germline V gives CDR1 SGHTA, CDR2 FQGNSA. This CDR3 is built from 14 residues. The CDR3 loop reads CASSLIQGTEKLFF. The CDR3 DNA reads TGTGCCAGCAGCTTAATTCAGGGTACTGAAAAACTGTTTTTT.

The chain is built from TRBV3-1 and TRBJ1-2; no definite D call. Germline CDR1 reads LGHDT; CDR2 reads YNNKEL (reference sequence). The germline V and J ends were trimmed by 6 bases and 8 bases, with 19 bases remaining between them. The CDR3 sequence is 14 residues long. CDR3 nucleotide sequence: TGTGCCAGCAGACTAGACACTTCAGAGGGCGGCTACACCTTC. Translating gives CASRLDTSEGGYTF.

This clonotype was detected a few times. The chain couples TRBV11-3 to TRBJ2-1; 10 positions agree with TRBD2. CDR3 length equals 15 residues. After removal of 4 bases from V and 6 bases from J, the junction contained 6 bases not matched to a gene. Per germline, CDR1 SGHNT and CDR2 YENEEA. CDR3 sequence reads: CASSSLAGALNEQFF. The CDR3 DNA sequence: TGTGCCAGCAGCTCTCTAGCGGGGGCCCTCAATGAGCAGTTCTTC. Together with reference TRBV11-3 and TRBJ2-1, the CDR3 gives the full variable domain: EAGVVQSPRYKIIEKKQPVAFWCNPISGHNTLYWYLQNLGQGPELLIRYENEEAVDDSQLPKDRFSAERLKGVDSTLKIQPAELGDSAVYLCASSSLAGALNEQFFGPGTRLTVL.

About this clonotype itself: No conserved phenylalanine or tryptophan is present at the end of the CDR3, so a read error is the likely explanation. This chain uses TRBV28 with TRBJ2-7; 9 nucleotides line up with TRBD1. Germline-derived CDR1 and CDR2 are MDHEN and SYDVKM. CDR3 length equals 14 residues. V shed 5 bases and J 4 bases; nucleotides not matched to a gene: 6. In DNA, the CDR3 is TGTGCCAGCAGTCGGGACAGGGTAACATACGAGCAGTACTGC. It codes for CASSRDRVTYEQYC.

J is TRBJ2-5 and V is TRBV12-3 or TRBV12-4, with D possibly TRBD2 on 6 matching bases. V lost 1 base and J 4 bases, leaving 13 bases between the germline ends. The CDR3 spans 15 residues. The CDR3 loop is CASSLGPASAETQYF. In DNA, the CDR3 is TGTGCCAGCAGTTTAGGCCCCGCTAGCGCAGAGACCCAGTACTTC.

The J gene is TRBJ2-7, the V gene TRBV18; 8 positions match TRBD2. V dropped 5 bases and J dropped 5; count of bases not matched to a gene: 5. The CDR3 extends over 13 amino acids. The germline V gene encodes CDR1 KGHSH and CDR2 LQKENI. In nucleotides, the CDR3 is TGTGCCAGCTCATCCGGGACTAGGAACGAGCAGTACTTC. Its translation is CASSSGTRNEQYF.

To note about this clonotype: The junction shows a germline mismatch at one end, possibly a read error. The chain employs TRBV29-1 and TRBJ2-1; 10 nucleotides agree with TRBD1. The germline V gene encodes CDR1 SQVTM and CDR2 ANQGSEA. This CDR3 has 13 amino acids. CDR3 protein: CSVERDRGNEQFF. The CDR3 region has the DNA TGTAGCGTTGAACGGGACAGGGGTAATGAGCAGTTCTTC.

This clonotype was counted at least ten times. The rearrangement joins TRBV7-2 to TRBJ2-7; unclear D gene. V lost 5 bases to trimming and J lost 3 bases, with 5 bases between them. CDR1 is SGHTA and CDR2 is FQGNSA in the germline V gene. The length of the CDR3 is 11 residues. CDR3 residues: CASSIGYEQYF. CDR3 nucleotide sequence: TGTGCCAGCAGCATAGGCTACGAGCAGTACTTC. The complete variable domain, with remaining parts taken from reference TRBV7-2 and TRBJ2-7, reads GAGVSQSPSNKVTEKGKDVELRCDPISGHTALYWYRQSLGQGLEFLIYFQGNSAPDKSGLPSDRFSAERTGGSVSTLTIQRTQQEDSAVYLCASSIGYEQYFGPGTRLTVT.

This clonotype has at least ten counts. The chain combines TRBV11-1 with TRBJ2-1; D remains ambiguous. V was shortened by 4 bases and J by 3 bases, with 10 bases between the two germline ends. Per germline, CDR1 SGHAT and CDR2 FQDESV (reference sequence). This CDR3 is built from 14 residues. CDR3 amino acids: CASSSGSDYNEQFF. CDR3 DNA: TGTGCCAGCAGCTCCGGTTCGGACTACAATGAGCAGTTCTTC. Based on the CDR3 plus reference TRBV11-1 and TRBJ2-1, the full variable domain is EAEVAQSPRYKITEKSQAVAFWCDPISGHATLYWYRQILGQGPELLVQFQDESVVDDSQLPKDRFSAERLKGVDSTLKIQPAELGDSAMYLCASSSGSDYNEQFFGPGTRLTVL.

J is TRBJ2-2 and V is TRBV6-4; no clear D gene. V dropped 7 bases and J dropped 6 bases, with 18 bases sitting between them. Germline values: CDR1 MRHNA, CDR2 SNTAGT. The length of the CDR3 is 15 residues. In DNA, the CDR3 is TGTGCCAGCAAAGAGGATACCCTAAACCCCGGGGAGCTGTTTTTT. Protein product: CASKEDTLNPGELFF.

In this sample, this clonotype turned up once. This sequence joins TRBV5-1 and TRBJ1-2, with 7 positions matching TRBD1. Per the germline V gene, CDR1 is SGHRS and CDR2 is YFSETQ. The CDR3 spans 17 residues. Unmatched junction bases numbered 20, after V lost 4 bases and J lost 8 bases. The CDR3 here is CASSRDPPAGQVYGYTF. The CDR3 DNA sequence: TGCGCCAGCAGCCGTGATCCTCCAGCCGGACAGGTTTACGGCTACACCTTC.

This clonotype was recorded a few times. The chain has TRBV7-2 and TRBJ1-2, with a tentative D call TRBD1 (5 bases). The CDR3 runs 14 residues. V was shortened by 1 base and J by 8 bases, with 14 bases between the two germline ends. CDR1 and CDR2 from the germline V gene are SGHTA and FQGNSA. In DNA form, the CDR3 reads TGTGCCAGCAGCTTAGAGGACAATGGCGGCGGCTACACCTTC. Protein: CASSLEDNGGGYTF.

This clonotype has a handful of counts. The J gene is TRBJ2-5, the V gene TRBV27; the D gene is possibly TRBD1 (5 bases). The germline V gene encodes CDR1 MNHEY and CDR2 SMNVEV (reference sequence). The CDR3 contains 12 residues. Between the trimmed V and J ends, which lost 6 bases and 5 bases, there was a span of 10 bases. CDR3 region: CASRTARETQYF. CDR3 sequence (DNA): TGTGCCAGCAGGACAGCGCGGGAGACCCAGTACTTC.

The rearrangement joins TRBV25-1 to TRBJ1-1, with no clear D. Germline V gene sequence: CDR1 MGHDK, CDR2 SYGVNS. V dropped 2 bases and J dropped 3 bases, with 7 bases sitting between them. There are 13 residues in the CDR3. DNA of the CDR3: TGTGCCAGCAGTGAAAGTCCAGACACTGAAGCTTTCTTT. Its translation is CASSESPDTEAFF.

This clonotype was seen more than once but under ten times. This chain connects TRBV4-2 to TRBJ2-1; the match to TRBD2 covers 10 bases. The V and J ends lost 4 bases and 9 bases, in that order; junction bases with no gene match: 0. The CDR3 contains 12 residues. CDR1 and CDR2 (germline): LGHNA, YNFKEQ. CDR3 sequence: CASSRLAGEQFF. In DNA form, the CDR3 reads TGTGCCAGCAGCCGACTAGCGGGTGAGCAGTTCTTC.